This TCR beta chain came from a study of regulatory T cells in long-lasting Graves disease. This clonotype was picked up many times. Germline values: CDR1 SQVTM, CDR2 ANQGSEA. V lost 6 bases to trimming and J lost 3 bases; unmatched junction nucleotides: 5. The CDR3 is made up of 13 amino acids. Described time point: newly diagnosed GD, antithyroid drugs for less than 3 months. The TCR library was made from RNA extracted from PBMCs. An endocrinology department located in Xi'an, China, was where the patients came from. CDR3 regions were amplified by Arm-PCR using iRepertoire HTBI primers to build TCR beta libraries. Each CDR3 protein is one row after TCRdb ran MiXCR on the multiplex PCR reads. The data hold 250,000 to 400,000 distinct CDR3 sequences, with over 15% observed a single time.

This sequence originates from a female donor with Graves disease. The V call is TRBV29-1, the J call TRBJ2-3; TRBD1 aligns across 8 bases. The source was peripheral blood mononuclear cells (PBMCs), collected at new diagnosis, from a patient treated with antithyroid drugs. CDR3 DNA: TGCAGCGTAGACAGGGGAGGAACAGATACGCAGTATTTT. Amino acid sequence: CSVDRGGTDTQYF.